A selection of T cell receptor beta chains follows, all from one sample in a study of spatial heterogeneity in lung cancer. MiXCR, applied by TCRdb to the 5' RACE reads, yields one record per CDR3 protein. The repertoire has around 100,000 distinct CDR3 sequences, 4.4% of them found once; the top ten carry around 21%. Sample: lung tumor tissue, taken at surgery. The source is a male donor with early-stage non-small cell lung cancer. Both conserved end residues are part of each CDR3. A D gene is named only where the DNA matches it firmly. Not every row has a clone size; where given, it reads once, few, many or a size class.

V	D	size	J	DNA	CDR3
TRBV28	.	many	TRBJ1-5	TGTGCCAGCAGTTTACTGAGTTTGGAGTGGGAAGTAGGGACTCGGGGTCAGCCCCAGCATTTT	CASSLLSLEWEVGTRGQPQHF
TRBV6-1	.	many	TRBJ2-1	TGTGCCAGCAGGAGACAGTTCGATGAGCAGTTCTTC	CASRRQFDEQFF
TRBV11-2	.	.	TRBJ2-5	TGTGCCAGCAGCTTAGGGTCCTGGGAAGAGACCCAGTACTTC	CASSLGSWEETQYF
TRBV28	.	many	TRBJ1-5	TGTGCCAGCACCCCACGGTCCGTCGCGAGCAATCAGCCCCAGCATTTT	CASTPRSVASNQPQHF
TRBV11-2	TRBD1	many	TRBJ1-4	TGTGCCAGCAGCCGCGACAGGGAAACCGACTTGGGACTGTTTTTT	CASSRDRETDLGLFF
TRBV12-3/TRBV12-4	TRBD2	many	TRBJ2-2	TGTGCCAGCAGGTCACGGGACTACGGGGAGCTGTTTTTT	CASRSRDYGELFF
TRBV7-9	TRBD2	.	TRBJ2-7	TGTGCCAGCAGCTTAAGCCCCATAATGGCGGGAGCTAGCTACGAGCAGTACTTC	CASSLSPIMAGASYEQYF
TRBV7-9	.	many	TRBJ2-7	TGTGCCAGCAGTCACTCAAACTACGAGCAGTACTTC	CASSHSNYEQYF
TRBV9	.	many	TRBJ1-1	TGTGCCAGCAGCGCAGAAATTGGGGGTGAAGCTTTCTTT	CASSAEIGGEAFF
TRBV7-3	.	many	TRBJ1-6	TGTGCCAGCAGGGACAGTCGTAATTCACCCCTCCACTTT	CASRDSRNSPLHF
TRBV12-3/TRBV12-4	.	many	TRBJ1-6	TGTGCCAGCAGTTTTTATCCAGGCGGAAATAATTCACCCCTCCACTTT	CASSFYPGGNNSPLHF